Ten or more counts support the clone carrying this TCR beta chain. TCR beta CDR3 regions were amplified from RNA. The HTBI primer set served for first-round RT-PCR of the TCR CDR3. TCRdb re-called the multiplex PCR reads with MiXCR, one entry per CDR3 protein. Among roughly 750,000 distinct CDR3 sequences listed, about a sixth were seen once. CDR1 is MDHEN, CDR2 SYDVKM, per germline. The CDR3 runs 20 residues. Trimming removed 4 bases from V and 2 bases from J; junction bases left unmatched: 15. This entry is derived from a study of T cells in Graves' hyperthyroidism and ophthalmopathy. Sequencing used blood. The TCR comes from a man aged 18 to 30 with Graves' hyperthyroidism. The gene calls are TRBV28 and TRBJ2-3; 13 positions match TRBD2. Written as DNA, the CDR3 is TGTGCCAGCAGTTCTCCCTCCGGGACTAGCGGGACCCAAGTCACAGATACGCAGTATTTT. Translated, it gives CASSSPSGTSGTQVTDTQYF. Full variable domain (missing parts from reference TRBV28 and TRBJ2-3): DVKVTQSSRYLVKRTGEKVFLECVQDMDHENMFWYRQDPGLGLRLIYFSYDVKMKEKGDIPEGYSVSREKKERFSLILESASTNQTSMYLCASSSPSGTSGTQVTDTQYFGPGTRLTVL.